The present T cell receptor (beta chain) was sequenced within a study of T cells after yellow fever vaccination. Findings of the study overall: Though it reached lower strength, the secondary response hit its peak faster, day 5 versus 15. Contamination of FACS-sorted repertoires by abundant clonotypes from the bulk population could occur. Most clones from primary vaccination were detected again post-booster (approximately 96% CD4, about 85% CD8).

As TCR cDNA was made by 5'RACE template switching, a universal primer site and UMIs were added. TCRdb re-derived calls from the 5' RACE reads in MiXCR, one entry per CDR3 protein. Of a few hundred thousand distinct CDR3 sequences in the sample, around 8.6% were seen once. This CDR3 comprises 18 residues. CDR1 MNHEY and CDR2 SVGAGI come from the germline V gene. V dropped 0 bases and J dropped 4 bases, with 19 bases sitting between them. This clonotype came up a few times. Its target is unknown. Sequencing was performed on CD4+ T cells sorted from PBMCs, taken 5 days after the yellow fever booster vaccination. This receptor was taken from a man aged 18 to 35 who received the YFV17D yellow fever vaccine. The V gene is TRBV6-5, the J gene TRBJ1-3; possible D gene TRBD1, 6 bases. CDR3 protein: CASSYSFFIWGLGNTIYF. CDR3 bases: TGTGCCAGCAGTTACTCTTTTTTTATATGGGGGCTCGGAAACACCATATATTTT.